These 24 T cell receptor beta chains were sequenced from one sample in a study of Graves' ophthalmopathy and Graves' hyperthyroidism. CDR3 regions of TCR beta were amplified from RNA transcripts. The first round was an RT-PCR with HTBI primers, and the second round was a multiplex PCR. TCRdb reprocessed the multiplex PCR reads via MiXCR and lists one record per CDR3 protein. The sample contains over a million distinct CDR3 sequences, about 38% of which appear only once. Sequencing used peripheral blood or thyroid tissue (not recorded which). The origin of the receptors is an adult man with Graves' hyperthyroidism.

This clonotype was detected a few times. The gene calls are TRBV7-8 and TRBJ2-7, with D perhaps matching TRBD1 (6 bases). Trimming took 4 bases from V and 6 from J, leaving 13 bases between them. Germline V gives CDR1 SGHVS, CDR2 FQNEAQ. The CDR3 is 13 amino acids. The CDR3 sequence: CASSWGWGLEQYF. The CDR3 DNA follows: TGTGCCAGCAGCTGGGGGTGGGGGCTCGAGCAGTACTTC.

This clonotype was seen a few times. The J gene is TRBJ2-7, the V gene TRBV19; the match to TRBD2 covers 8 bases. Germline V gene lookup returns CDR1 LNHDA and CDR2 SQIVND (reference sequence). V was pared by 4 bases and J by 4 bases, with 15 bases of the junction left unmatched. This CDR3 has 17 amino acids. The CDR3 spells CASSTREGRSDPYEQYF. The CDR3, as DNA: TGTGCCAGTAGTACCCGGGAGGGCCGTTCAGACCCGTACGAGCAGTACTTC.

Details on this clonotype: This could be a read error, since a much larger clone is one nucleotide away. The chain's CDR3 is CAISALAGGPGGTQYF. CDR3 nucleotide sequence: TGTGCCATCAGTGCTTTAGCGGGAGGGCCTGGGGGGACCCAGTACTTC. This rearrangement joins TRBV10-3 to TRBJ2-5; 11 bases line up with TRBD2. Germline lookup yields CDR1 ENHRY and CDR2 SYGVKD. This CDR3 comprises 16 residues. The junction had 11 bases not matched to a gene; V was cut back by 4 bases and J by 7 bases.

The table lists this clonotype with a few counts. The V and J genes are TRBV15 and TRBJ1-5; no clear D gene. Germline CDR1 LNHNV, CDR2 YYDKDF (reference sequence). This CDR3 spans 15 amino acids. V was pared by 0 bases and J by 2 bases, with 8 bases between. The CDR3 bases are TGTGCCACCAGCAGAGAGGCTGGGGGCAATCAGCCCCAGCATTTT. It translates to CATSREAGGNQPQHF. Based on the CDR3 plus reference TRBV15 and TRBJ1-5, the full variable domain is DAMVIQNPRYQVTQFGKPVTLSCSQTLNHNVMYWYQQKSSQAPKLLFHYYDKDFNNEADTPDNFQSRRPNTSFCFLDIRSPGLGDTAMYLCATSREAGGNQPQHFGDGTRLSIL.

This clonotype was counted many times. V and J are TRBV7-2 and TRBJ2-2, with a possible D match to TRBD2 (7 bases). The CDR3 is made up of 16 amino acids. Germline CDR1 SGHTA, CDR2 FQGNSA. The V and J ends lost 2 bases and 7 bases respectively, with 17 bases between them. This chain's CDR3 is CASSLRDGGQVGELFF. The CDR3, as DNA: TGTGCCAGCAGCTTAAGGGACGGGGGGCAGGTCGGGGAGCTGTTTTTT.

The chain couples TRBV7-9 to TRBJ1-4; D not resolved. Germline V gives CDR1 SEHNR, CDR2 FQNEAQ (reference sequence). The CDR3 is made up of 13 amino acids. The V end was cut by 2 bases, the J end by 6 bases, with 7 bases between. In nucleotides, the CDR3 is TGTGCCAGCAGCTTATACTCGGATGAAAAACTGTTTTTT. The encoded protein is CASSLYSDEKLFF.

Many counts were recorded for this clonotype. The chain combines TRBV7-3 with TRBJ2-2; D is ambiguous. The germline gives CDR1 SGHTA, CDR2 FQGTGA. The CDR3 loop spans 13 amino acids. V shed 2 bases and J shed 6 bases, with 7 bases lying between them. As DNA, the CDR3 is TGTGCCAGCAGCTTAGGGTCCGCCGGGGAGCTGTTTTTT. Translated, it gives CASSLGSAGELFF.

V usage is TRBV7-2 and J usage is TRBJ2-7; 7 bases are a match to TRBD2. The CDR3 has 15 residues. J gave up 2 bases and V 5 bases, and 9 bases lay outside the gene matches. The germline CDR1 and CDR2 sequences are SGHTA and FQGNSA. The DNA for the CDR3 is TGTGCCAGCAGCCGTATTGGAGCGGGGACCTACGAGCAGTACTTC. Its translation: CASSRIGAGTYEQYF.

The rearrangement links TRBV29-1 to TRBJ1-1, with TRBD1 matching over 9 bases. Germline V gene sequence: CDR1 SQVTM, CDR2 ANQGSEA. Trimming at V came to 8 bases and at J to 0 bases, leaving 7 bases not matched to a gene. CDR3 size: 14 residues. The CDR3 DNA reads as TGCAGCTTGGGGACAGGGCCTATGAACACTGAAGCTTTCTTT. It encodes CSLGTGPMNTEAFF.

This clonotype has a handful of counts. The chain has TRBV28 and TRBJ1-5; TRBD1 aligns across 10 bases. With 5 bases clipped from V and 6 bases from J, the junction kept 4 bases outside the gene matches. This CDR3 has 14 amino acids. Germline CDR1 is MDHEN and CDR2 is SYDVKM. CDR3 nucleotide sequence: TGTGCCAGCAGTAGACAGGGGGCGCGTCAGCCCCAGCATTTT. Amino acid sequence: CASSRQGARQPQHF.

The rearrangement links TRBV11-2 to TRBJ1-1; 7 bases are shared with TRBD1. Germline V CDR1 and CDR2: SGHAT, FQNNGV. V lost 7 bases and J lost 13; bases outside the gene matches: 6. The CDR3 has 10 amino acids. The CDR3 protein is CASTTQGGFF. CDR3 nucleotide sequence: TGTGCCAGCACTACGCAGGGGGGTTTCTTT.

This clonotype appeared many times. The chain uses TRBV20-1 and TRBJ2-7; 8 bases are a match to TRBD1. Germline CDR1 and CDR2: DFQATT and SNEGSKA (reference sequence). The CDR3 is made up of 12 amino acids. In DNA, the CDR3 is TGCAGCGCCAAGGACAGGGCATACGAGCAGTACTTC. It encodes CSAKDRAYEQYF.

The chain links TRBV11-2 to TRBJ2-2; 7 bases are shared with TRBD1. Germline V gives CDR1 SGHAT, CDR2 FQNNGV. With V trimmed by 7 bases and J by 5 bases, 7 bases remained unmatched. This CDR3 region has 14 residues. CDR3 residues: CASTGTVSTGELFF. CDR3 nucleotides: TGTGCCAGCACCGGGACAGTCTCAACCGGGGAGCTGTTTTTT. The full variable domain, in which reference TRBV11-2 and TRBJ2-2 provide the parts outside the CDR3, is EAGVAQSPRYKIIEKRQSVAFWCNPISGHATLYWYQQILGQGPKLLIQFQNNGVVDDSQLPKDRFSAERLKGVDSTLKIQPAKLEDSAVYLCASTGTVSTGELFFGEGSRLTVL.

This clonotype was observed a few times. This chain links TRBV5-1 with TRBJ1-1, with D perhaps matching TRBD1 (5 bases). The CDR3 length is 16 residues. Germline V CDR1 and CDR2: SGHRS, YFSETQ. Trimming took 0 bases from V and 4 from J, leaving 16 bases between them. Written as DNA, the CDR3 is TGCGCCAGCAGCTTGGAGGGCAGGGCCTCGGGCACTGAAGCTTTCTTT. Translated: CASSLEGRASGTEAFF.

V gene TRBV12-3 or TRBV12-4 combines with J gene TRBJ2-7; 9 nucleotides match TRBD1. J was trimmed by 2 bases and V by 5 bases; bases with no gene match: 7. The CDR3 runs 15 residues. CDR3 nucleotide sequence: TGTGCCAGCAGTCCGGGACAGGGCAAGACCTACGAGCAGTACTTC. The encoded protein is CASSPGQGKTYEQYF.

This clonotype was recorded many times. This chain connects TRBV7-9 to TRBJ2-7; no definite D call. Germline V CDR1 and CDR2: SEHNR, FQNEAQ (reference sequence). The CDR3 runs 15 residues. Trimming stripped 7 bases from V and 3 bases from J, with 19 bases between. The CDR3 DNA sequence: TGTGCCAGCACTCCCGGCTATGCCCCTAACTACGAGCAGTACTTC. Amino acids: CASTPGYAPNYEQYF.

This clonotype appeared a few times. This CDR3 reads CASSEYGKTFF. In nucleotides, the CDR3 is TGTGCCAGCAGTGAATACGGAAAAACTTTCTTT. The chain uses TRBV25-1 and TRBJ1-1; D remains ambiguous. Germline V gene lookup returns CDR1 MGHDK and CDR2 SYGVNS. V lost 0 bases and J lost 12, with 8 bases in between. CDR3 length: 11 residues.

This chain links TRBV7-8 with TRBJ2-5, with D possibly TRBD1 on 6 matching bases. V was trimmed by 1 base and J by 9 bases, leaving 15 bases between them. This CDR3 contains 14 residues. From germline, CDR1 is SGHVS and CDR2 FQNEAQ. The CDR3: CASSLEQGYQPQYF. In DNA form, the CDR3 reads TGTGCCAGCAGCTTAGAGCAGGGGTATCAGCCCCAGTACTTC.

The rearrangement joins TRBV5-6 to TRBJ1-5; possibly TRBD1 for D (5 bases). V was shortened by 0 bases and J by 6 bases, with 10 bases between the two germline ends. Looked up from germline, CDR1 is SGHDT and CDR2 is YYEEEE. This CDR3 has 14 amino acids. The CDR3 sequence is CASSLGQRFQPQHF. For the CDR3, the DNA is TGTGCCAGCAGCTTGGGACAGCGGTTTCAGCCCCAGCATTTT.

The gene calls are TRBV4-1 and TRBJ2-2, with no clear D. Trimming took off 3 bases at V and 4 bases at J, with 9 bases between the two ends. The CDR3 length is 14 residues. Germline CDR1 and CDR2: MGHRA and YSYEKL. The CDR3 is CASSHVPSTGELFF. DNA for the CDR3: TGCGCCAGCAGCCATGTACCGAGCACCGGGGAGCTGTTTTTT.

The chain uses TRBV7-9 and TRBJ2-5; maybe TRBD1 (5 bases). Trimming left V 5 bases short and J 5 bases short, with 18 bases between. In germline, CDR1 is SEHNR, CDR2 FQNEAQ (reference sequence). The CDR3 extends over 15 amino acids. CDR3 nucleotides: TGTGCCAGCAGCCTAACCACGACAGAACGGGAGACCCAGTACTTC. Its protein is CASSLTTTERETQYF. The full variable domain, rest sourced from reference TRBV7-9 and TRBJ2-5, is DTGVSQNPRHKITKRGQNVTFRCDPISEHNRLYWYRQTLGQGPEFLTYFQNEAQLEKSRLLSDRFSAERPKGSFSTLEIQRTEQGDSAMYLCASSLTTTERETQYFGPGTRLLVL.

This clonotype was counted once. At one end, the junction sequence differs from germline, possibly due to a read error. The chain links TRBV14 to TRBJ2-7, with D perhaps matching TRBD2 (6 bases). This CDR3 region has 15 residues. Germline V gene data show CDR1 as SGHDN and CDR2 as FVKESK. This CDR3 reads CASSGRSARSYEQYF. CDR3 coding DNA: TGCGCCAGCAGTGGGAGGAGCGCTAGATCCTACGAGCAGTACTTC.

V usage is TRBV4-3 and J usage is TRBJ2-2, with 9 bases fitting TRBD2. Germline loops: CDR1 LGHNA, CDR2 YSLEER. Trimming at V came to 0 bases and at J to 5 bases, leaving 10 bases not matched to a gene. CDR3 length: 18 residues. The CDR3, as DNA: TGCGCCAGCAGCCAAGATTGGCGGGAGGGGACTTTGACCGGGGAGCTGTTTTTT. Its translation is CASSQDWREGTLTGELFF.

This clonotype has ten or more counts. The chain combines TRBV5-1 with TRBJ2-5; the D is unclear. The CDR3 contains 12 residues. CDR1 and CDR2 from the germline V gene are SGHRS and YFSETQ. V dropped 3 bases and J dropped 3 bases, with 6 bases sitting between them. The chain's CDR3 is CASSSEKETQYF. The CDR3 region has the DNA TGCGCCAGCAGCTCGGAGAAAGAGACCCAGTACTTC.